The present T cell receptor beta chain was sequenced within a study of blood T cell repertoires in COVID-19. Study information: Collection of acute and convalescent COVID-19 samples took place in the United States, Italy and Spain. T cells, B-cell-depleted T cells, or PBMCs provided the cDNA or gDNA that served as material.

Sequencing used immunoSEQ multiplex PCR; TCRdb keeps in-frame clones, though not all of them. In the table there are approximately 300,000 clones, around 86% of which are singletons. Concerning this clone: This sample includes further DNA sequences coding for the same CDR3.

CDR3 size: 12 residues. Per the germline V gene, CDR1 is LNHDA and CDR2 is SQIVND (reference sequence). V was pared by 3 bases and J by 7 bases, with 7 bases between. Enrolled through a virtual design, the participants were between about 18 and 100 years of age and came from some 25 US areas. The study counted Cohort 3 donors as recovered given two negative PCRs, clearance, or symptom resolution. The rearrangement joins TRBV19 to TRBJ1-5; D is uncertain. The sequence derives from a man aged 25 to 40 who had recovered from COVID-19. Sequencing used PBMCs or T cells enriched from blood (not recorded which). DNA of the CDR3: TGTGCCAGTAGTATCTACAGCCAGCCCCAGCATTTT. This encodes CASSIYSQPQHF.